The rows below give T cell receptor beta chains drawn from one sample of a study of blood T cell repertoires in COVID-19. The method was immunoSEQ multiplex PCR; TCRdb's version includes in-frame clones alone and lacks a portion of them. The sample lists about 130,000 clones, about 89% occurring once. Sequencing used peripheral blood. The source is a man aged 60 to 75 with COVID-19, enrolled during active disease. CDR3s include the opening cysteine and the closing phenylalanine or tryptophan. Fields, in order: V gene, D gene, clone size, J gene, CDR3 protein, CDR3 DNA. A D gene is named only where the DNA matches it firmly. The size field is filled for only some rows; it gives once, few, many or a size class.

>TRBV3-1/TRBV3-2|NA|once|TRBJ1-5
CASSQDNRDIQPQHF
TGTGCCAGCAGCCAAGACAATCGAGACATTCAGCCCCAGCATTTT
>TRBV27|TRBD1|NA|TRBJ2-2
CASSVDRGRKGELFF
TGTGCCAGCAGTGTCGACAGGGGGCGCAAAGGGGAGCTGTTTTTT
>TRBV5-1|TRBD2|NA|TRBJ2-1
CASSSRTSGGPAGQFF
TGCGCCAGCAGCTCCCGGACTAGCGGGGGACCCGCGGGGCAGTTCTTC
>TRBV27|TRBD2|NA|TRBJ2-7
CASSPISGRSYEQYF
TGTGCCAGCAGCCCAATTAGCGGGAGGTCCTACGAGCAGTACTTC
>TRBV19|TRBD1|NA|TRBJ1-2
CASISTGATNYGYTF
TGTGCCAGTATCAGTACAGGGGCCACTAACTATGGCTACACCTTC
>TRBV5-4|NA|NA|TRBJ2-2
CASSLVAGAGELFF
TGTGCCAGCAGCTTGGTAGCCGGGGCCGGGGAGCTGTTTTTT
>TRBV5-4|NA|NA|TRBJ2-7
CASSSPLRPYEQYF
TGTGCCAGCAGCTCCCCACTACGCCCCTACGAGCAGTACTTC
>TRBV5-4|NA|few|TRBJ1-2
CASSFAGRDNYGYTF
TGTGCCAGCAGCTTCGCGGGACGGGATAACTATGGCTACACCTTC
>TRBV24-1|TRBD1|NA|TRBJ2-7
CATKQGASNEQYF
TGTGCCACCAAACAGGGGGCATCGAACGAGCAGTACTTC
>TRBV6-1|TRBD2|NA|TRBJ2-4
CASSDLRTSWVGKNIQYF
TGTGCCAGCAGTGATCTTAGGACTAGCTGGGTAGGCAAAAACATTCAGTACTTC
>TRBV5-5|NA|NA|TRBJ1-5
CASSLTAYSNQPQHF
TGTGCCAGCAGCTTGACAGCTTATAGCAATCAGCCCCAGCATTTT
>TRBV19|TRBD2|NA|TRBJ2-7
CASSTSGGGHEQYF
TGTGCCAGTAGTACGAGCGGGGGAGGCCACGAGCAGTACTTC
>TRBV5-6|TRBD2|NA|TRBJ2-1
CASSLGLAAHNEQFF
TGTGCCAGCAGCTTGGGCCTAGCGGCTCACAATGAGCAGTTCTTC
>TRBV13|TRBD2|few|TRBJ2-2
CASSPRNGLAGTTGELFF
TGTGCCAGCAGCCCAAGAAACGGACTAGCGGGGACTACCGGGGAGCTGTTTTTT
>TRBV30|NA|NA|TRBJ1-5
CAWSAGDNQPQHF
TGTGCCTGGAGTGCAGGGGACAATCAGCCCCAGCATTTT